These 27 T cell receptor beta chains share one sample of origin, sequenced in a study of T cells after yellow fever vaccination (dated by TCRdb to about 2019). According to the study, the label for this sample's treatment or condition signals: live attenuated yellow fever vaccine strain. The library relied on 5' RACE. TCRdb records Illumina HiSeq 2500 as the sequencer. TCRdb reprocessing: public reads trimmed at Q25 with fastp, clones called with MiXCR, in-frame beta chains kept. Rows with a matching CDR3 protein are joined into one entry that keeps the most common DNA and genes. The sample profile shows approximately 510,000 distinct CDR3 sequences; 20% to 25% of them were found once. Roughly a sixth of the sample lies in the top ten. The sequences come from PBMCs, collected 21 days after the first yellow fever vaccination. The receptors shown here come from a man between 18 and 29 years old who received the YFV17D yellow fever vaccine.

The chain joins TRBV4-1 to TRBJ2-2; D remains ambiguous. The CDR3 runs 14 residues. V lost 7 bases and J lost 0, with 9 bases in between. Germline loops: CDR1 MGHRA, CDR2 YSYEKL. The CDR3 coding sequence is TGCGCCAGCAAACCGGACCCGAACACCGGGGAGCTGTTTTTT. This sequence encodes CASKPDPNTGELFF.

This chain joins TRBV20-1 and TRBJ1-1; D is unclear. The CDR3 consists of 17 residues. Per germline, CDR1 DFQATT and CDR2 SNEGSKA (reference sequence). Trimming left V 0 bases short and J 0 bases short, with 17 bases between. CDR3 DNA sequence: TGCAGTGCTAGAGACAGTTTCGGGAAGGCCATGAACACTGAAGCTTTCTTT. Residues: CSARDSFGKAMNTEAFF.

This chain connects TRBV7-8 to TRBJ2-1, with D possibly being TRBD2 (6 bases). The CDR3 is 16 amino acids. Trimming shortened V by 3 bases and J by 2 bases, and 14 bases separated the two germline ends. Per the germline V gene, CDR1 is SGHVS and CDR2 is FQNEAQ. CDR3: CASSFGTSHPYNEQFF. The CDR3 bases are TGTGCCAGCAGCTTTGGGACTTCTCATCCCTACAATGAGCAGTTCTTC.

The CDR3 DNA is TGTGCCAGCAGTGAGGTAACAGGGGGCGAGCAGTACGTC. This encodes CASSEVTGGEQYV. The V gene is TRBV2, the J gene TRBJ2-7, with 8 bases aligning to TRBD1. CDR3 length: 13 amino acids. After removal of 3 bases from V and 6 bases from J, the junction contained 4 bases not matched to a gene. Germline V gives CDR1 SNHLY, CDR2 FYNNEI.

The V gene is TRBV20-1, the J gene TRBJ1-6, with D tentatively TRBD1 (5 bases). CDR1 is DFQATT and CDR2 is SNEGSKA in the germline V gene (reference sequence). This CDR3 spans 17 amino acids. The CDR3 nucleotides read TGCAGCTCCGTTGAAAGGGGCGGGTTGAACTATAATTCACCCCTCCACTTT. It encodes CSSVERGGLNYNSPLHF.

There are many counts of this clonotype. V gene TRBV29-1 combines with J gene TRBJ2-3; 11 bases match TRBD1. Germline V gene sequence: CDR1 SQVTM, CDR2 ANQGSEA. V shed 7 bases, J shed 8 bases, and the junction held 11 bases outside the gene matches. The CDR3 has 14 amino acids. The CDR3 nucleotides read TGCAGCGCCTTTGGGACAGGGGGAAGCGGTACGCAGTATTTT. Encoded protein: CSAFGTGGSGTQYF.

This clonotype has a single count. The V call is TRBV7-6, the J call TRBJ2-7; perhaps TRBD1 as D (6 bases). The germline V gene encodes CDR1 SGHVS and CDR2 FNYEAQ. The germline V and J ends were trimmed by 5 bases and 5 bases, with 16 bases remaining between them. The CDR3 is made up of 14 amino acids. The CDR3 sequence is CASSRGGASNEQYF. As DNA, the CDR3 is TGTGCCAGCAGCCGTGGGGGCGCTTCCAACGAGCAGTACTTC.

This clonotype has only a few counts. The chain recombines TRBV5-1 with TRBJ2-2; D might be TRBD1 or TRBD2, each matching 5 bases. CDR1 is SGHRS, CDR2 YFSETQ, per germline. This CDR3 is built from 15 residues. V was pared by 4 bases and J by 5 bases, with 15 bases between. The CDR3 reads CASSPERGATGELFF. As DNA, the CDR3 is TGCGCCAGCAGCCCGGAGCGAGGGGCAACCGGGGAGCTGTTTTTT.

The V gene is TRBV21-1, the J gene TRBJ1-2. TRBV21-1 is shown as a pseudogene. This CDR3 is built from 10 residues. The CDR3 sequence is CVADNYGYTF. The CDR3 bases are TGCGTAGCTGATAACTATGGCTACACCTTC.

As DNA, the CDR3 is TGCGCCAGCAGCTATGGATTCCAGGGGGGAGAGACCCAGTACTTC. The encoded protein is CASSYGFQGGETQYF. This chain connects TRBV5-1 to TRBJ2-5, with a tentative D call TRBD1 (7 bases). Germline CDR1 is SGHRS and CDR2 is YFSETQ. Trimming pared 3 bases from V and 4 bases from J, leaving 16 bases between. The CDR3 sequence is 15 residues long. Looking up the rest from reference TRBV5-1 and TRBJ2-5 gives the full variable domain: KAGVTQTPRYLIKTRGQQVTLSCSPISGHRSVSWYQQTPGQGLQFLFEYFSETQRNKGNFPGRFSGRQFSNSRSEMNVSTLELGDSALYLCASSYGFQGGETQYFGPGTRLLVL.

This chain uses TRBV10-3 with TRBJ2-3; the D gene is possibly TRBD2 (5 bases). CDR1 ENHRY and CDR2 SYGVKD come from the germline V gene. The CDR3 is made up of 14 amino acids. V lost 4 bases and J lost 0, with 8 bases in between. This CDR3 reads CAISAWTSTDTQYF. DNA of the CDR3: TGTGCCATCAGTGCATGGACTAGCACAGATACGCAGTATTTT.

This clonotype turned up a few times. V is TRBV10-1 and J is TRBJ2-7; unclear D gene. In germline, CDR1 is WNHNN, CDR2 SYGVQD (reference sequence). CDR3 length: 13 residues. Between the trimmed V and J ends, which lost 3 bases and 2 bases, there was a span of 8 bases. CDR3 nucleotide sequence: TGCGCCAGCAGTGAAGGCGCTCCCTACGAGCAGTACTTC. Amino acids: CASSEGAPYEQYF.

This clonotype was observed a handful of times. V is TRBV20-1 and J is TRBJ2-5, with 12 bases that match TRBD1. V gave up 4 bases and J gave up 4 bases; unmatched junction bases: 13. The germline CDR1 and CDR2 sequences are DFQATT and SNEGSKA (reference sequence). The CDR3 length is 17 residues. The chain's CDR3 is CSANPRSGTGGRETQYF. DNA for the CDR3: TGCAGTGCTAATCCGCGGAGCGGGACAGGGGGCAGAGAGACCCAGTACTTC.

This clonotype was detected a few times. CDR3 DNA sequence: TGCAGTGCTAGGGTAGCGGGGGCCCGGGATACGCAGTATTTT. This codes for CSARVAGARDTQYF. V usage is TRBV20-1 and J usage is TRBJ2-3, with 9 bases lining up with TRBD2. V trimming: 3 bases; J trimming: 6 bases; junction bases outside the gene matches: 7. Looked up from germline, CDR1 is DFQATT and CDR2 is SNEGSKA (reference sequence). The CDR3 length is 14 residues.

V usage is TRBV2 and J usage is TRBJ1-1; no reliable D call. The CDR3 covers 14 residues. Trimming cost V 7 bases and J 2 bases, with 14 bases left between them. The V gene's germline CDR1 is SNHLY and CDR2 FYNNEI. As DNA, the CDR3 is TGTGCCAGCACGCGCGGGCTTTTCAACACTGAAGCTTTCTTT. Translating it yields CASTRGLFNTEAFF.

The genes are TRBV7-9 and TRBJ2-3, with TRBD2 matching over 8 bases. With 1 base clipped from V and 4 bases from J, the junction kept 1 base outside the gene matches. Germline V gives CDR1 SEHNR, CDR2 FQNEAQ (reference sequence). CDR3 length equals 14 residues. The CDR3 sequence is CASSLVTSADTQYF. CDR3 in DNA: TGTGCCAGCAGCTTAGTGACTAGCGCAGATACGCAGTATTTT.

The rearrangement uses TRBV9 and TRBJ2-2, with TRBD1 matching over 12 bases. The length of the CDR3 is 19 residues. The V segment lost 0 bases and the J segment 7 bases; nucleotides outside the gene matches: 13. The V gene's germline CDR1 is SGDLS and CDR2 YYNGEE. This chain's CDR3 is CASSVGAPPGQGANGELFF. The CDR3 bases are TGTGCCAGCAGCGTAGGCGCTCCCCCGGGACAGGGGGCGAACGGGGAGCTGTTTTTT.

This chain uses TRBV5-8 with TRBJ2-5; 14 bases line up with TRBD2. CDR1 and CDR2 from the germline V gene are SGHTS and YDEGEE. Trimming cost V 4 bases and J 1 base; bases outside gene matches: 6. This CDR3 has 17 residues. DNA for the CDR3: TGTGCCAGCAGCGTCGGACTAGCGGGGGGACTCCAAGAGACCCAGTACTTC. Amino acids: CASSVGLAGGLQETQYF.

On this clonotype itself: A read error is possible here, since a much larger clone lies one base away. The chain recombines TRBV2 with TRBJ2-5; D is undetermined. CDR1 and CDR2 from the germline V gene are SNHLY and FYNNEI. The CDR3 consists of 14 residues. This CDR3 is CAGSEVVPKETQYF. CDR3 in DNA: TGTGCCGGCAGTGAGGTAGTCCCCAAGGAGACCCAGTACTTC. Based on the CDR3 plus reference TRBV2 and TRBJ2-5, the full variable domain is EPEVTQTPSHQVTQMGQEVILRCVPISNHLYFYWYRQILGQKVEFLVSFYNNEISEKSEIFDDQFSVERPDGSNFTLKIRSTKLEDSAMYFCAGSEVVPKETQYFGPGTRLLVL.

The chain couples TRBV6-2 or TRBV6-3 to TRBJ2-1; 7 positions match TRBD2. The V and J ends lost 5 bases and 0 bases, in that order; junction bases with no gene match: 10. Germline V gene data show CDR1 as MNHEY and CDR2 as SVGEGT. The length of the CDR3 is 17 residues. The CDR3 loop is CASSRPTSSTSYNEQFF. In DNA form, the CDR3 reads TGTGCCAGCAGTCGCCCGACTAGCAGCACCTCCTACAATGAGCAGTTCTTC.

This clonotype has a handful of counts. The J gene is TRBJ2-1, the V gene TRBV5-1, with 10 bases identical to TRBD2. Trimming at V came to 1 base and at J to 9 bases, leaving 7 bases not matched to a gene. Per the germline V gene, CDR1 is SGHRS and CDR2 is YFSETQ. The CDR3 runs 15 residues. CDR3 loop: CASSLSQRGGGEQFF. The CDR3 nucleotides read TGCGCCAGCAGCTTGTCGCAGCGGGGGGGTGGTGAGCAGTTCTTC.

The chain employs TRBV9 and TRBJ2-5; 7 bases match TRBD1. CDR1 is SGDLS, CDR2 YYNGEE, per germline. Trimming cost V 2 bases and J 2 bases; bases outside gene matches: 3. The CDR3 sequence is 14 residues long. CDR3 sequence: CASSVLQGQETQYF. Here the CDR3 DNA reads TGTGCCAGCAGCGTCTTACAGGGGCAAGAGACCCAGTACTTC. Variable domain in full (rest from reference TRBV9 and TRBJ2-5): DSGVTQTPKHLITATGQRVTLRCSPRSGDLSVYWYQQSLDQGLQFLIQYYNGEERAKGNILERFSAQQFPDLHSELNLSSLELGDSALYFCASSVLQGQETQYFGPGTRLLVL.

The rearrangement joins TRBV7-3 to TRBJ2-2, with 7 bases identical to TRBD2. Trimming took 5 bases from V and 7 from J; bases not matched to a gene: 22. Germline V gene data show CDR1 as SGHTA and CDR2 as FQGTGA. The CDR3 contains 19 residues. The CDR3, as DNA: TGTGCCAGCAGCCGAGCCGGGACTAACCCCTCAAGAAGTGGCGGGGAGCTGTTTTTT. It codes for CASSRAGTNPSRSGGELFF. Full variable domain (rest looked up from reference TRBV7-3 and TRBJ2-2): GAGVSQTPSNKVTEKGKYVELRCDPISGHTALYWYRQSLGQGPEFLIYFQGTGAADDSGLPNDRFFAVRPEGSVSTLKIQRTERGDSAVYLCASSRAGTNPSRSGGELFFGEGSRLTVL.

This chain uses TRBV14 with TRBJ2-3; a weak D match, TRBD1 (6 bases). Trimming cost V 3 bases and J 11 bases, with 12 bases left between them. This CDR3 region has 12 residues. CDR1 is SGHDN and CDR2 is FVKESK in the germline V gene. In nucleotides, the CDR3 is TGTGCCAGCAGCCACCCAGGGGTTAGGCAGTATTTT. Amino acid sequence: CASSHPGVRQYF. The full variable domain, in which reference TRBV14 and TRBJ2-3 provide the parts outside the CDR3, is EAGVTQFPSHSVIEKGQTVTLRCDPISGHDNLYWYRRVMGKEIKFLLHFVKESKQDESGMPNNRFLAERTGGTYSTLKVQPAELEDSGVYFCASSHPGVRQYFGPGTRLTVL.

The chain has TRBV6-2 or TRBV6-3 and TRBJ2-5; D remains ambiguous. Germline loops: CDR1 MNHEY, CDR2 SVGEGT. The germline V and J ends were trimmed by 2 bases and 7 bases, with 11 bases remaining between them. The CDR3 has 13 residues. DNA for the CDR3: TGTGCCAGCAGTTACAGGAGTTTGGGGACCCAGTACTTC. Its translation is CASSYRSLGTQYF.

The chain combines TRBV20-1 with TRBJ1-5; tentative D call: TRBD1 (5 bases). The CDR3 has 14 amino acids. In germline, CDR1 is DFQATT, CDR2 SNEGSKA (reference sequence). V lost 1 base and J lost 6, with 13 bases in between. Written as DNA, the CDR3 is TGCAGTGCTAGAGTGGCCAGGGACGCTCAGCCCCAGCATTTT. Encoded protein: CSARVARDAQPQHF.

The chain uses TRBV7-2 and TRBJ2-2; no firm D call. This CDR3 has 15 amino acids. Germline-derived CDR1 and CDR2 are SGHTA and FQGNSA. The V end was cut by 5 bases, the J end by 1 base, with 11 bases between. The CDR3 here is CASSTPLGNTGELFF. The DNA of the CDR3 is TGTGCCAGCAGCACCCCCCTGGGGAACACCGGGGAGCTGTTTTTT.